Below are 10 T cell receptor beta chains sequenced from a single sample in a study of prognosis after radiotherapy for stage I lung cancer. CDR3 of TCR beta was amplified from genomic DNA via a two-round multiplex PCR. Individual primers that were specific to each TRBV and TRBJ gene served in first-round PCR. A single record per CDR3 protein comes from TCRdb applying MiXCR to the multiplex PCR reads. The sample has about 24,000 distinct CDR3 sequences; around 34% are singletons. Sequencing used PBMCs, obtained before or after stereotactic body radiation therapy (not recorded which). The source is a donor over 45 with non-small cell lung cancer.

This clonotype was picked up many times. The V call is TRBV7-6, the J call TRBJ2-2; 7 bases match TRBD1. The junction had 6 bases not matched to a gene; V was cut back by 5 bases and J by 3 bases. The CDR3 extends over 15 amino acids. Germline V gene data show CDR1 as SGHVS and CDR2 as FNYEAQ. The CDR3 DNA reads TGTGCCAGCAGCATCCTCACAGGGGACACCGGGGAGCTGTTTTTT. Translated, it gives CASSILTGDTGELFF. The full variable domain, with the rest looked up from reference TRBV7-6 and TRBJ2-2, is GAGVSQSPRYKVTKRGQDVALRCDPISGHVSLYWYRQALGQGPEFLTYFNYEAQQDKSGLPNDRFSAERPEGSISTLTIQRTEQRDSAMYRCASSILTGDTGELFFGEGSRLTVL.

This clonotype was observed at least ten times. V is TRBV6-5 and J is TRBJ1-2, with TRBD1 identical over 12 bases. V shed 3 bases and J 5 bases; nucleotides not matched to a gene: 4. The CDR3 loop spans 15 amino acids. Germline V gene lookup returns CDR1 MNHEY and CDR2 SVGAGI. The CDR3 is CASSYGGQGAYGYTF. The CDR3 bases are TGTGCCAGCAGTTATGGGGGACAGGGGGCGTATGGCTACACCTTC.

This clonotype was seen a handful of times. The chain combines TRBV4-1 with TRBJ1-4; D gene ambiguous. Trimming left V 4 bases short and J 7 bases short, with 10 bases between. The germline gives CDR1 MGHRA, CDR2 YSYEKL. CDR3 size: 13 residues. The CDR3: CASSLAAGEKLFF. The CDR3 nucleotides read TGCGCCAGCAGCCTCGCAGCTGGTGAAAAACTGTTTTTT.

This clonotype occurred a few times. A junction end diverges from the germline sequence, so it may reflect a read error. This chain connects TRBV27 to TRBJ2-2; D not resolved. This CDR3 region has 14 residues. Germline CDR1 and CDR2: MNHEY and SMNVEV (reference sequence). This CDR3 is CASSGTLVGGELFF. CDR3 bases: TGTGCCAGCAGTGGCACCCTCGTGGGCGGTGAGCTTTTTTTT.

This clonotype was counted only a few times. A read error may be the cause here, since a much bigger clone is one base away. The chain carries TRBV11-2 and TRBJ2-5; 7 bases fit TRBD1. The CDR3 totals 14 residues. Germline lookup yields CDR1 SGHAT and CDR2 FQNNGV. CDR3 amino acids: CASSSRTGQDTQYF. The CDR3 coding sequence is TGTGCCAGCAGCAGCCGGACAGGCCAAGATACCCAGTACTTC.

As to this clonotype: This may be a read error: a much more frequent sequence differs by one nucleotide. The J gene is TRBJ2-5, the V gene TRBV20-1; D unresolved. V was clipped by 0 bases and J by 5 bases, with 10 bases between them. The CDR3 consists of 13 residues. Per the germline V gene, CDR1 is DFQATT and CDR2 is SNEGSKA (reference sequence). CDR3 residues: CSARDHVGETQYF. The CDR3 bases are TGCAGTGCTAGAGATCATGTTGGGGAGACCCAGTACTTC.

V usage is TRBV7-8 and J usage is TRBJ2-3, with TRBD2 identical over 7 bases. The germline V gene has CDR1 SGHVS and CDR2 FQNEAQ. The V segment lost 7 bases and the J segment 4 bases; nucleotides outside the gene matches: 17. This CDR3 contains 17 residues. CDR3 nucleotide sequence: TGTGCCAGCATGGCCAGGGAAGGACTAGGGCTTTCAGATACGCAGTATTTT. Translated: CASMAREGLGLSDTQYF.

With respect to this clonotype: With a much larger clone just one base away, this may be a read error. The chain carries TRBV7-9 and TRBJ2-1; the D gene is possibly TRBD2 (5 bases). Germline V gene sequence: CDR1 SEHNR, CDR2 FQNEAQ (reference sequence). The CDR3 loop spans 13 amino acids. Trimming removed 7 bases at V and 4 bases at J, with 11 bases between. As DNA, the CDR3 is TGTGCCAGCAAACAGAGGGCGTACAATGAGCAGTTCTTC. Translation: CASKQRAYNEQFF.

Notes on this clonotype: The CDR3 does not end in the conserved phenylalanine or tryptophan, so this is likely a read error. The DNA is omitted, as the CDR3 cannot be located on it reliably, and the CDR3 follows TCRdb's listing. The J gene is TRBJ2-6, the V gene TRBV7-3; the table's D gene call, TRBD2, was not cross checked with the DNA. Germline CDR1 reads SGHTA; CDR2 reads FQGTGA. The CDR3 region is 10 residues in length, termini included. The CDR3 reads CASKRTSNTR.

This clonotype has a count of ten or more. V is TRBV7-3 and J is TRBJ2-3; the D gene is possibly TRBD2 (6 bases). V was cut by 8 bases and J by 2 bases, with 11 bases left in between. The CDR3 has 13 amino acids. The V gene's germline CDR1 is SGHTA and CDR2 FQGTGA. CDR3 amino acids: CASSSGVTDTQYF. The CDR3 DNA reads as TGTGCCAGCTCCTCGGGAGTCACAGATACGCAGTATTTT.